Listed below are T cell receptor beta chains from one sample, sequenced in a study of cytotoxic CD8 clonotypes in ibrutinib-treated CLL. Libraries were prepared by immunoSEQ multiplex PCR; TCRdb keeps only in-frame clonotypes and omits some of them. The profile covers 130,000 or so clones, with around three quarters appearing a single time and less than 30% taken by the ten largest. The sample was PBMCs, taken after 12 months of ibrutinib treatment. These receptors came from a human donor with chronic lymphocytic leukemia. The conserved cysteine and the conserved F or W are not part of the CDR3 here.

CDR3aa: ASSVEGRTQY; v_gene: TRBV9
CDR3aa: ASSSPGQGTLNSPLH; v_gene: TRBV5-4
CDR3aa: ASTKMTGNYGYT; v_gene: TRBV19
CDR3aa: ASSQTFPTGELF; v_gene: TRBV14
CDR3aa: ASSVGGASGNTIY; v_gene: TRBV9
CDR3aa: ASSSTRHVSYEQY; v_gene: TRBV28
CDR3aa: ASSLDGQGTQY; v_gene: TRBV7-2
CDR3aa: ASSGPTGAWGANVLT; v_gene: TRBV5-4
CDR3aa: ASSPLNTEAF; v_gene: TRBV9
CDR3aa: ASTPWEGISGELF; v_gene: TRBV7-2
CDR3aa: ASSYRRGIFGEQY; v_gene: TRBV6-5
CDR3aa: ASHEHPNYGYT; v_gene: TRBV19
CDR3aa: ASSEYRSRRGSPYEQY; v_gene: TRBV25-1
CDR3aa: ASSPTGSNYGYT; v_gene: TRBV7-2
CDR3aa: ASTLEGGEGGELF; v_gene: TRBV11-3
CDR3aa: ASSPYMGGYLSQPQH; v_gene: TRBV7-8
CDR3aa: ASSLNSNEQY; v_gene: TRBV5-6
CDR3aa: ASSPDRAETGELF; v_gene: TRBV2
CDR3aa: ASSPPVGGAGYTQY; v_gene: TRBV18
CDR3aa: AISEREYHEQY; v_gene: TRBV10-3
CDR3aa: ASSSLEKGGSAKNIQY; v_gene: TRBV13
CDR3aa: ASSRQQGGEPYNEQF; v_gene: TRBV4-3